The sequence of this T cell receptor (beta chain) was determined in a study of beta chain features in type 1 diabetes. Around 0.12 L of blood, on average, came from one heparinised draw per donor. Each population that was sorted was more than 98% pure. The germline V gene encodes CDR1 LNHNV and CDR2 YYDKDF (reference sequence). This CDR3 has 15 amino acids. V dropped 6 bases and J dropped 4; count of bases not matched to a gene: 6. All of the isolated RNA was reverse transcribed, so expressed TCRB transcripts were sequenced. Data came from immunoSEQ multiplex PCR; TCRdb stores just in-frame clones and leaves some out. The sample shows around 300,000 clones, under 8.5% of them seen only once.

The chain is built from TRBV15 and TRBJ2-1, with 10 bases lining up with TRBD2. Input material: central memory CD4+ T cells from blood. The origin of this receptor is a woman younger than 30 in good health. CDR3 sequence (DNA): TGTGCCACCAGTCAACTAGCGGGGAAATACAATGAGCAGTTCTTC. Translated, it gives CATSQLAGKYNEQFF.